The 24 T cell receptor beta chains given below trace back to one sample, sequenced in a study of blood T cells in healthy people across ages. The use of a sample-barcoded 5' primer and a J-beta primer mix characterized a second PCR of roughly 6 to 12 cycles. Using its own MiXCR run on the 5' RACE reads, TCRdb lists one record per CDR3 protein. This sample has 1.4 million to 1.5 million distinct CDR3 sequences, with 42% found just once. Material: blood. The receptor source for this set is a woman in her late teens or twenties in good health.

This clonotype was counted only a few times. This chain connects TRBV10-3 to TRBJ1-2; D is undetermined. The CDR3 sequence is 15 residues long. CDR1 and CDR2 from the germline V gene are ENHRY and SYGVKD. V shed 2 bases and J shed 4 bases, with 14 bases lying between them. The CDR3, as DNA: TGTGCCATCAGTGAGGGCCCCGATACCCTCTATGGCTACACCTTC. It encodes CAISEGPDTLYGYTF.

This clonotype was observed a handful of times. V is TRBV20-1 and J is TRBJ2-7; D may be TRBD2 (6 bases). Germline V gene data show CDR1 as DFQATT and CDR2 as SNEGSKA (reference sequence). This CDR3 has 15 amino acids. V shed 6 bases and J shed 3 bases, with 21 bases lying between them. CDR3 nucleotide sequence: TGCAGTGCAAAGACTAGAGGGGAGGTCCTCTACGAGCAGTACTTC. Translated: CSAKTRGEVLYEQYF.

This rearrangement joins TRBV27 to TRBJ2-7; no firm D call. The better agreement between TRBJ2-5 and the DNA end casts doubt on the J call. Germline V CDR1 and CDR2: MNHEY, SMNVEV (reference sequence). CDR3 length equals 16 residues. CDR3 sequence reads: CASSLSAGLVLETQYF. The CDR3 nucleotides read TGTGCCAGCAGTTTATCGGCCGGGCTGGTTTTGGAGACCCAGTACTTC.

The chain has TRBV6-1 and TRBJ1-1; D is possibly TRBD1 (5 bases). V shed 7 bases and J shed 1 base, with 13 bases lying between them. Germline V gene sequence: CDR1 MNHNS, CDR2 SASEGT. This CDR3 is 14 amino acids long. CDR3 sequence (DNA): TGTGCCAGCAAACTAAGGGGCCAGAACACTGAAGCTTTCTTT. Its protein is CASKLRGQNTEAFF.

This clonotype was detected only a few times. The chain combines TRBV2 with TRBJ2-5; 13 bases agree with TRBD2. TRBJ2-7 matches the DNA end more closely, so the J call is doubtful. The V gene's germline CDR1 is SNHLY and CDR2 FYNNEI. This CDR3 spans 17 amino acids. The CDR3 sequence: CASSSIGEGLAGVEQYF. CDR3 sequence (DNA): TGTGCCAGCAGTTCCATAGGAGAAGGACTAGCGGGAGTCGAGCAGTACTTC.

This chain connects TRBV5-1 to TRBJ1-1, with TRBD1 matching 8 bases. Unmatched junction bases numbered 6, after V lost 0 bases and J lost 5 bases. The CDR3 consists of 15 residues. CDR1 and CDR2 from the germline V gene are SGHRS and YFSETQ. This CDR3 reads CASSLDGTGVTEAFF. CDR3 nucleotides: TGCGCCAGCAGCTTGGATGGGACAGGAGTGACTGAAGCTTTCTTT.

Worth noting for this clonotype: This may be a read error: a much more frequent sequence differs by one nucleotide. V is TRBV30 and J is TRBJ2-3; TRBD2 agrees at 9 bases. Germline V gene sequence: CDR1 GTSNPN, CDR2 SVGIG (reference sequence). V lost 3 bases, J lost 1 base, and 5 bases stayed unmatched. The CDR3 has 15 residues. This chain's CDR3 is CAWRPRLAGTDTQYF. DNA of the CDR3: TGTGCCTGGAGGCCCAGACTAGCGGGCACAGATACGCAGTATTTT.

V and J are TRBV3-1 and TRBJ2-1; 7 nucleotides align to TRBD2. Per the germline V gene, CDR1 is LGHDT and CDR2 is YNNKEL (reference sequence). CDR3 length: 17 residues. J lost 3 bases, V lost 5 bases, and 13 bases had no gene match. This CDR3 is CASSDVAGRGLYNEQFF. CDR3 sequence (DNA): TGTGCCAGCAGCGACGTGGCAGGGAGGGGTCTCTACAATGAGCAGTTCTTC.

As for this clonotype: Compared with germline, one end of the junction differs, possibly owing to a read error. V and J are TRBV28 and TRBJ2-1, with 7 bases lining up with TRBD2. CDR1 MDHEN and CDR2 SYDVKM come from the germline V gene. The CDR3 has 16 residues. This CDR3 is CASSSQRGRNYNEQFF. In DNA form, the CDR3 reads TGCGCCAGCAGCTCACAGCGGGGACGGAATTACAATGAGCAGTTCTTC.

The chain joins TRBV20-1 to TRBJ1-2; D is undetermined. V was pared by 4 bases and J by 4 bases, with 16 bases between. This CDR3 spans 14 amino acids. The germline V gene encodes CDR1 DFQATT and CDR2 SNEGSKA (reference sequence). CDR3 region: CSAINGQPLYGYTF. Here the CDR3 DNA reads TGCAGTGCTATAAACGGGCAGCCCCTCTATGGCTACACCTTC.

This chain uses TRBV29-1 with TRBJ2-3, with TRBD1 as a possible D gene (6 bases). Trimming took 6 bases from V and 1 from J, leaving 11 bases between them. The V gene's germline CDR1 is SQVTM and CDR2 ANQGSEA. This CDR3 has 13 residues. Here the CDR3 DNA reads TGCAGCGTCCTCCCAGGGGGCACAGATACGCAGTATTTT. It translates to CSVLPGGTDTQYF.

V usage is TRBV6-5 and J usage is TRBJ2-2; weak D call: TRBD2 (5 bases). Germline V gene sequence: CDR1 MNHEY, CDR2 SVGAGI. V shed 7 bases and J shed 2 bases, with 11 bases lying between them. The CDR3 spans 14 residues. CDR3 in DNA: TGTGCCAGCATATCCGGGAAAAACACCGGGGAGCTGTTTTTT. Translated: CASISGKNTGELFF.

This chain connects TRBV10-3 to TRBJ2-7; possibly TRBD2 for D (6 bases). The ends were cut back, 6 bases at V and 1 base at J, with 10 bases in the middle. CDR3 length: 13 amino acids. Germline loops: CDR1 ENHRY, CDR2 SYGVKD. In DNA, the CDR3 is TGTGCCATCAGGGGGACTCAGTCCTACGAGCAGTACTTC. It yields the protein CAIRGTQSYEQYF.

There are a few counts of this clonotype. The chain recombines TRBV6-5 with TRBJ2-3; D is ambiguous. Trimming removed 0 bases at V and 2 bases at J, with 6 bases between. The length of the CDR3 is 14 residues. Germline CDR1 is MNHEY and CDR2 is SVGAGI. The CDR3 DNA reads TGTGCCAGCAGTTACTCGAGAGTCACAGATACGCAGTATTTT. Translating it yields CASSYSRVTDTQYF.

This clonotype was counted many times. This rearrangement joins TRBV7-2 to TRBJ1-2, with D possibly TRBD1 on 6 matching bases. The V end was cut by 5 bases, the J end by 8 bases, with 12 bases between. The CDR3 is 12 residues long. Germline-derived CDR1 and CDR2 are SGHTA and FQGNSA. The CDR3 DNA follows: TGTGCCAGCAGCCCTCCAGGGGACGGCTACACCTTC. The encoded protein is CASSPPGDGYTF.

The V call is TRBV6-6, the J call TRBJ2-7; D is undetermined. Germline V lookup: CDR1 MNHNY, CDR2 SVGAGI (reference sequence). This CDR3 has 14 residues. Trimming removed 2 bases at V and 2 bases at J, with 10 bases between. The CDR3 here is CASSYEPAAYEQYF. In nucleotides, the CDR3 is TGTGCCAGCAGTTACGAACCCGCCGCCTACGAGCAGTACTTC.

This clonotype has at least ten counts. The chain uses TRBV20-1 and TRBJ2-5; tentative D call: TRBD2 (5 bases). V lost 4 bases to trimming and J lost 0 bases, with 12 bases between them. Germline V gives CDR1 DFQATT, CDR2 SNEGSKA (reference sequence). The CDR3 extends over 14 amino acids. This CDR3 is CSATSGWYQETQYF. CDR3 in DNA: TGCAGTGCTACTTCGGGGTGGTACCAAGAGACCCAGTACTTC.

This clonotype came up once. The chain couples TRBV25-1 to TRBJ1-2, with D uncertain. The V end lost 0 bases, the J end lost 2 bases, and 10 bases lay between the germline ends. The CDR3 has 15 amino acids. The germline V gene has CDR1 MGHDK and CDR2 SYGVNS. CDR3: CASSEYDSANYGYTF. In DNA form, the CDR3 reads TGTGCCAGCAGTGAATATGATTCCGCCAACTATGGCTACACCTTC.

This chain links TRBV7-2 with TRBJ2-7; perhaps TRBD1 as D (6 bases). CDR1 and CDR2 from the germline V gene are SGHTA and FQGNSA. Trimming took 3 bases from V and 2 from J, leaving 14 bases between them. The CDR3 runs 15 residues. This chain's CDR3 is CASSFVQGIAYEQYF. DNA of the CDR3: TGTGCCAGCAGCTTTGTACAGGGCATAGCCTACGAGCAGTACTTC.

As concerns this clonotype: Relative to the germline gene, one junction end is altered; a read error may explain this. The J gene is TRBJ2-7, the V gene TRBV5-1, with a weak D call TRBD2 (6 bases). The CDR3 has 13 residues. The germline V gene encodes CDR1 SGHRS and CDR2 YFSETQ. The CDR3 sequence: CASSVGGVYEQYF. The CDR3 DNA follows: TGCGCCAGCAGCGTCGGAGGGGTATACGAACAGTACTTC.

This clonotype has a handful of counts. Here the CDR3 reads CSAPTGGNGYTF. CDR3 in DNA: TGCAGTGCTCCTACAGGGGGCAATGGCTACACCTTC. J is TRBJ1-2 and V is TRBV20-1; 9 nucleotides align to TRBD1. V lost 5 bases, J lost 6 bases, and 4 bases stayed unmatched. Germline V lookup: CDR1 DFQATT, CDR2 SNEGSKA (reference sequence). This CDR3 comprises 12 residues.

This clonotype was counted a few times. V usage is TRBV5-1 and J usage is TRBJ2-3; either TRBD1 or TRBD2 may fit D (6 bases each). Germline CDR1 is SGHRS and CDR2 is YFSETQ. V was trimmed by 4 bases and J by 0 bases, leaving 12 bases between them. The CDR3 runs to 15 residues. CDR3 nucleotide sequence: TGCGCCAGCAGCCAGGGGACTTCTAGCACAGATACGCAGTATTTT. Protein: CASSQGTSSTDTQYF.

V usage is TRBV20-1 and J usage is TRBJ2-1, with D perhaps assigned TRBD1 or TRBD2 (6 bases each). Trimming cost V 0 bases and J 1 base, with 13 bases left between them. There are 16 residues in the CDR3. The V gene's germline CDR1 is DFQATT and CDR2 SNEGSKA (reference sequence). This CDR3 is CSARDPGGRSYNEQFF. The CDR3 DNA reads TGCAGTGCTAGAGACCCTGGGGGGCGGTCCTACAATGAGCAGTTCTTC.

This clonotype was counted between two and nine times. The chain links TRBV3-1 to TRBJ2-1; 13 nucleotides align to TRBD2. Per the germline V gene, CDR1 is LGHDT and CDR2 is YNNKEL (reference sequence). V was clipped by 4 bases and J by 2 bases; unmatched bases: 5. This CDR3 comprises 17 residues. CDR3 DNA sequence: TGTGCCAGCAGCCCGAGGACTAGCGGGAGCACCTACAATGAGCAGTTCTTC. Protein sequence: CASSPRTSGSTYNEQFF.